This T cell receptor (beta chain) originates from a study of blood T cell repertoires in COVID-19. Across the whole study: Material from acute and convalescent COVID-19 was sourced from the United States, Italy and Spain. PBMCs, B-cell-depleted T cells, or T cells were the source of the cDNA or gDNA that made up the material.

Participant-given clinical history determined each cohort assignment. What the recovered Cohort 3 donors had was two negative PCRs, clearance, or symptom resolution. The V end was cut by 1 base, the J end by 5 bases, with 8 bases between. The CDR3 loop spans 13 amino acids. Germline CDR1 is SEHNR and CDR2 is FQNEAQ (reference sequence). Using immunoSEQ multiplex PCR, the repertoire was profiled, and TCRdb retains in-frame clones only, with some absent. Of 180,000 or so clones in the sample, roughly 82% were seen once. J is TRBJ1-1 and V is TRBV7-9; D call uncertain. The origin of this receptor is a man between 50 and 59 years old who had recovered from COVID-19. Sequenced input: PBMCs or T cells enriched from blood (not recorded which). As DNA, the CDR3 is TGTGCCAGCAGCTTAGTACAGTGGACTGAAGCTTTCTTT. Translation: CASSLVQWTEAFF. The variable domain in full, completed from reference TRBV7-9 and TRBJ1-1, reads DTGVSQNPRHKITKRGQNVTFRCDPISEHNRLYWYRQTLGQGPEFLTYFQNEAQLEKSRLLSDRFSAERPKGSFSTLEIQRTEQGDSAMYLCASSLVQWTEAFFGQGTRLTVV.